The 7 T cell receptor beta chains presented below share a single source sample, sequenced in a study of blood T cell repertoires in COVID-19. TCRdb's table, derived via immunoSEQ multiplex PCR, lists solely in-frame clones and lacks some. The sample shows around 15,000 clones, around 90% of them seen only once. The sequenced sample consisted of peripheral blood. Receptors originate from a man in his sixties with active COVID-19.

The chain links TRBV6-5 to TRBJ2-7, with D maybe TRBD1 (5 bases). Trimming stripped 5 bases from V and 5 bases from J, with 19 bases between. Germline V gives CDR1 MNHEY, CDR2 SVGAGI. The CDR3 totals 15 residues. The CDR3 DNA sequence: TGTGCCAGCAGTCCCGGAGACCGGTTCAGGGACGAGCAGTACGTC. The encoded protein is CASSPGDRFRDEQYV.

The gene calls are TRBV4-1 and TRBJ2-5; D is unclear. In germline, CDR1 is MGHRA, CDR2 YSYEKL. The V end was cut by 0 bases, the J end by 4 bases, with 9 bases between. The CDR3 contains 14 residues. This chain's CDR3 is CASSQDGRRETQYF. Here the CDR3 DNA reads TGCGCCAGCAGCCAAGATGGCAGAAGAGAGACCCAGTACTTC.

This clone was observed a handful of times. V and J are TRBV15 and TRBJ2-3; possible D gene TRBD2, 6 bases. Germline CDR1 and CDR2: LNHNV and YYDKDF (reference sequence). V was pared by 0 bases and J by 2 bases, with 6 bases between. The CDR3 length is 14 residues. CDR3 nucleotide sequence: TGTGCCACCAGCAGAGAGGACTACACAGATACGCAGTATTTT. As protein: CATSREDYTDTQYF.

The chain couples TRBV5-1 to TRBJ2-6; TRBD1 matches at 7 bases. Trimming cost V 4 bases and J 2 bases; bases outside gene matches: 6. CDR1 is SGHRS, CDR2 YFSETQ, per germline. The length of the CDR3 is 16 residues. The DNA of the CDR3 is TGCGCCAGCAGCCAATACACAGGGGCTGGGGCCAACGTCCTGACTTTC. It encodes CASSQYTGAGANVLTF.

The rearrangement uses TRBV6-5 and TRBJ2-3; a possible D gene is TRBD1 (6 bases). The germline V and J ends were trimmed by 6 bases and 5 bases, with 15 bases remaining between them. This CDR3 has 14 residues. Looked up from germline, CDR1 is MNHEY and CDR2 is SVGAGI. CDR3 in amino acids: CASSPRGEVDTQYF. CDR3 bases: TGTGCCAGCAGCCCCAGGGGTGAGGTAGATACGCAGTATTTT.

This rearrangement joins TRBV19 to TRBJ1-5; D gene unclear. The germline V and J ends were trimmed by 3 bases and 2 bases, with 14 bases remaining between them. The CDR3 is 16 amino acids. Germline CDR1 is LNHDA and CDR2 is SQIVND (reference sequence). CDR3 nucleotides: TGTGCCAGTAGTATTTTTTTGGGCCAGGGCAATCAGCCCCAGCATTTT. It codes for CASSIFLGQGNQPQHF.

J is TRBJ1-2 and V is TRBV4-1; 11 nucleotides agree with TRBD1. This CDR3 spans 16 amino acids. The trim removed 7 bases at V and 7 bases at J, leaving 14 bases unmatched. Germline V gives CDR1 MGHRA, CDR2 YSYEKL. CDR3 protein: CASNPGAGTGGLGYTF. The CDR3 nucleotides read TGCGCCAGCAACCCAGGAGCGGGGACAGGGGGTCTTGGCTACACCTTC.